The subject of this entry is one T cell receptor beta chain. Its target is not known. Authors' analysis steps: Filtering differed since immunoSEQ provided only junctions, with no quality scores. Measured with immunoSEQ multiplex PCR; TCRdb has only the in-frame clones, and not every one. V, J and clone size are those of that table, while D and trimming were read from the DNA. The sample shows under 600,000 clones, about 98% of them seen only once. Naive CD8 cells, CD45RO-negative and positively selected for CCR7, excluded terminally differentiated effector memory CD45RA+ cells. V was clipped by 5 bases and J by 1 base; unmatched bases: 16. CDR1 and CDR2 from the germline V gene are SQVTM and ANQGSEA. The CDR3 has 17 residues. These data belong to a study of shared clonotypes between healthy human individuals. Overall study: Participating donors consisted of two women and a few men aged 18 to 49. Broader study findings: The generation probabilities recorded for non-shared clonotypes fell below those of clonotypes shared by all four donors.

This TCR came from a man aged 30-40 years in good health. The chain has TRBV29-1 and TRBJ1-1, with TRBD1 identical over 7 bases. What was sequenced was naive CD8+ T cells sorted from blood. For the CDR3, the DNA is TGCAGCGTTAGTGGGGCAAGGACAGGTTTCCCGAACACTGAAGCTTTCTTT. Translating gives CSVSGARTGFPNTEAFF.